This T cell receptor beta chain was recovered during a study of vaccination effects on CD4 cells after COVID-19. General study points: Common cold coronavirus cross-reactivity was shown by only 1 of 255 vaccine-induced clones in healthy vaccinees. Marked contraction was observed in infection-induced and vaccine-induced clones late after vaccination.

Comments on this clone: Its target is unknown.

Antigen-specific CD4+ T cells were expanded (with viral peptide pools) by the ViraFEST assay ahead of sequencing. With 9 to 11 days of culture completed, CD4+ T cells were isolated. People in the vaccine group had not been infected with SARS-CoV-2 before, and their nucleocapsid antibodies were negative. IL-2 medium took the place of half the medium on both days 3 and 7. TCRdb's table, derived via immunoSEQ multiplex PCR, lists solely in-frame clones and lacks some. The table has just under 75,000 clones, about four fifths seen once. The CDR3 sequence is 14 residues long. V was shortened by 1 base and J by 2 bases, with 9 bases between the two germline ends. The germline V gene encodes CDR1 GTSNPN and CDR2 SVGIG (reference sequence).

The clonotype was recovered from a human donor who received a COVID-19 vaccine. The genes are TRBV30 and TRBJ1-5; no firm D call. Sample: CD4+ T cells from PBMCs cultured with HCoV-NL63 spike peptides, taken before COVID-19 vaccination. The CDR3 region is CAWSAIAGNQPQHF. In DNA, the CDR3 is TGTGCCTGGAGTGCTATCGCTGGCAATCAGCCCCAGCATTTT.